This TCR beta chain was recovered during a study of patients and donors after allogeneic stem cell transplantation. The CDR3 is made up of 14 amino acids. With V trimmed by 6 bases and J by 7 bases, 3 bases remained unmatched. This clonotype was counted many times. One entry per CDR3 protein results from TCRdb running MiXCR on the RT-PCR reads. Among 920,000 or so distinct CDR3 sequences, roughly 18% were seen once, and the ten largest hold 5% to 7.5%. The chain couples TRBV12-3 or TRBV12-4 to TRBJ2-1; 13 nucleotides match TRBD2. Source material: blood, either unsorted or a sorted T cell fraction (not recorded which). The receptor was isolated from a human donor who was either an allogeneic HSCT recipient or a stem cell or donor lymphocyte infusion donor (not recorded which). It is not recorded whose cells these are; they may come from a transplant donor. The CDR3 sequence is CASSLLAGGNEQFF. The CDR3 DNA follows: TGTGCCAGCAGCCTACTAGCGGGAGGGAATGAGCAGTTCTTC.